This T cell receptor beta chain was sequenced in a study of regulatory T cells in long-lasting Graves disease. Study-wide results and caveats: Patients whose Graves' disease persisted exhibited lower TCR diversity than those newly diagnosed. TRBV28, TRBJ1-2 and TRBJ2-5 emerged as the favored segments in persistent disease. Only peripheral blood was studied, not thyroid tissue.

Stated time point: persistent/refractory GD, antithyroid drugs over 5 years with positive TRAb. Construction of the TCR library relied on RNA isolated from PBMCs. In building TCR beta libraries, iRepertoire HTBI primers were used together with Arm-PCR of CDR3 regions. In the authors' methods: Identified segments across samples numbered about 64 TRBV and more than 11 TRBJ. TCRdb re-called the multiplex PCR reads through MiXCR, storing one row per CDR3 protein. The V and J calls, along with clone size, are taken from TCRdb and not from the paper's own processing. Of under 500,000 distinct CDR3 sequences listed, more than 20% are singletons. The CDR3 is 13 residues long. Germline V gene lookup returns CDR1 MDHEN and CDR2 SYDVKM. V was shortened by 3 bases and J by 6 bases, with 10 bases between the two germline ends. This clonotype has ten or more counts. The antigen remains undetermined.

The TCR sequence derives from a female donor with Graves disease. The J gene is TRBJ2-3, the V gene TRBV28, with a possible D match to TRBD2 (5 bases). The starting material was peripheral blood mononuclear cells (PBMCs), obtained when the disease was refractory, from a patient treated with antithyroid drugs. CDR3 region: CASSFSVTDTQYF. In nucleotides, the CDR3 is TGTGCCAGCAGTTTTAGCGTGACGGATACGCAGTATTTT.